The present TCR beta chain was sequenced within a study of blood T cell repertoires in COVID-19. Whole-study context: Sources were T cells, B-cell-depleted T cells, or PBMCs; the material itself was cDNA or gDNA.

A single count supports this clone. Using immunoSEQ multiplex PCR, the repertoire was profiled, and TCRdb retains in-frame clones only, with some absent. The table records some 96,000 clones, around nine tenths of them present only once. Looked up from germline, CDR1 is MNHEY and CDR2 is SMNVEV (reference sequence). The CDR3 has 14 residues. V was clipped by 6 bases and J by 11 bases; unmatched bases: 10. Specimen: peripheral blood. This chain links TRBV27 with TRBJ1-6, with 7 bases that match TRBD1. The sequence was collected from a man over 45 with acute or convalescent COVID-19. The DNA for the CDR3 is TGTGCCAGCAGAGGGACAGCGGATTCAACACCCCTCCACTTT. Translated: CASRGTADSTPLHF.